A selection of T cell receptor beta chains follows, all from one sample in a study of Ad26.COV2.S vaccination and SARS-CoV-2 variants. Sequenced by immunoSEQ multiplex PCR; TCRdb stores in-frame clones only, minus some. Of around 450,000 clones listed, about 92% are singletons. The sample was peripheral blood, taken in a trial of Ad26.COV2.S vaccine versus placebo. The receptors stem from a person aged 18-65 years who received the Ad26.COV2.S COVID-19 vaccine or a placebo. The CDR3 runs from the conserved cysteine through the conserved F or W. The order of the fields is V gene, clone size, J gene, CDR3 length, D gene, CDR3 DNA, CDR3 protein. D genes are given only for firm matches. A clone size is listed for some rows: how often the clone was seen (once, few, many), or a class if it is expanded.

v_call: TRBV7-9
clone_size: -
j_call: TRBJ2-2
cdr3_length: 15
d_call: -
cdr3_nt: TGTGCCAGCAGCTTAGCGGGCAGGGTAACCGGGGAGCTGTTTTTT
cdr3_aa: CASSLAGRVTGELFF

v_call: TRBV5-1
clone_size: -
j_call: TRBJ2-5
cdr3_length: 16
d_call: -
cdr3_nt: TGCGCCAGCAGCTTGGGGCGAGGATGGGATCAAGAGACCCAGTACTTC
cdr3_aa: CASSLGRGWDQETQYF

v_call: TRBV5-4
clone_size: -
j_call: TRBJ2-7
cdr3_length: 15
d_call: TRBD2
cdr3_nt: TGTGCCAGCAGCTTGGATGCTAGCGGGATCTACGAGCAGTACTTC
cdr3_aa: CASSLDASGIYEQYF

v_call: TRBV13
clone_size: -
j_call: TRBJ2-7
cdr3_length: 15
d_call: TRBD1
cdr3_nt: TGTGCCAGCAGCGCACCGGGACAGGGATTGCACGAGCAGTACTTC
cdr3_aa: CASSAPGQGLHEQYF

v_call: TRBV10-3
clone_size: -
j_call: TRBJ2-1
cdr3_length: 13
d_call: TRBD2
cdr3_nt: TGTGCCATCCGGGCGGGAGGGCAAGGTGAGCAGTTCTTC
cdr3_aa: CAIRAGGQGEQFF

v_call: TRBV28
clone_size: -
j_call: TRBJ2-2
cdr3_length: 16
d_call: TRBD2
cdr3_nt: TGTGCCAGCAGTTTATCCCCGGGGGGGGCATTAGCGGAGCTGTTTTTT
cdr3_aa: CASSLSPGGALAELFF

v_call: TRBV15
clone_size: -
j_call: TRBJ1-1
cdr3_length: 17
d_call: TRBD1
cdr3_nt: TGTGCCACCAGCAGGGCCAGGGGGCGGGTTTTGAACACTGAAGCTTTCTTT
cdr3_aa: CATSRARGRVLNTEAFF

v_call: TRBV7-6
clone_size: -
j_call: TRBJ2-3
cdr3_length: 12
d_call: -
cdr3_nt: TGTGCCAGCAGCCTAAGCACAGATACGCAGTATTTT
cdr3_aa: CASSLSTDTQYF

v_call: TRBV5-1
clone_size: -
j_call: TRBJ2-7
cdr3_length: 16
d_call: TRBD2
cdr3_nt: TGCGCCAGCAGCCCCGGACTAGCGGGAGGGCCCATCGAGCAGTACTTC
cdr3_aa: CASSPGLAGGPIEQYF

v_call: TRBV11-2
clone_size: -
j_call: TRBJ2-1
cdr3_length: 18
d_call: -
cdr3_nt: TGTGCCAGCAGCTTAGTTTATATGTCGATGAGGGATTACAATGAGCAGTTCTTC
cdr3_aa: CASSLVYMSMRDYNEQFF

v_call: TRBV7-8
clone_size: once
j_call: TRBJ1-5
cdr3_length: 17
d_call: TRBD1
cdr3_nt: TGTGCCAGCAGCTTAGGAAAACAGGGGTTAAAGCATCAGCCCCAGCATTTT
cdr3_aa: CASSLGKQGLKHQPQHF

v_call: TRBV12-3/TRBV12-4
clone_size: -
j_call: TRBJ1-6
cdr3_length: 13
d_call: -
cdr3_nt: TGTGCCAGCAGTATCTACAGGGAATCACCCCTCCACTTT
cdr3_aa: CASSIYRESPLHF

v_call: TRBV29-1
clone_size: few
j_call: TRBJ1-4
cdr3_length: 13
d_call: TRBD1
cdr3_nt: TGCAGCGTCGGACAGGGTTCGAATGAAAAACTGTTTTTT
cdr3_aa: CSVGQGSNEKLFF

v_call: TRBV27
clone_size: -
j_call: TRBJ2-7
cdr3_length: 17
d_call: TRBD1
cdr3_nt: TGTGCCAGCAGTGACCCGGGACAGGGCCCGTTTTATCACGAGCAGTACTTC
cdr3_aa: CASSDPGQGPFYHEQYF

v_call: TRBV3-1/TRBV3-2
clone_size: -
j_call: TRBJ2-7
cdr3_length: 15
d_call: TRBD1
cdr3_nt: TGTGCCAGCAGCCACGGGACAGGACCGGCCTACGAGCAGTACTTC
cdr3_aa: CASSHGTGPAYEQYF

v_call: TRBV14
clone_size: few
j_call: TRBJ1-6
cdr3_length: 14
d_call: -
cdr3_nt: TGTGCCAGCAGCTTAGGACGGATGGGTTCACCCCTCCACTTT
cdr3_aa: CASSLGRMGSPLHF

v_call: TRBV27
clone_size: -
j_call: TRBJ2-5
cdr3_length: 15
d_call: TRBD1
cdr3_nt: TGTGCCAGCAGCGAACAGGGGGCGCCCCAAGAGACCCAGTACTTC
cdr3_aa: CASSEQGAPQETQYF

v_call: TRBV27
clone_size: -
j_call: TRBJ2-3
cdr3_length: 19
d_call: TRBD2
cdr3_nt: TGTGCCAGCAGTTTACCCCCTTCGCGGGAGGGCCGGGGCACAGATACGCAGTATTTT
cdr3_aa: CASSLPPSREGRGTDTQYF

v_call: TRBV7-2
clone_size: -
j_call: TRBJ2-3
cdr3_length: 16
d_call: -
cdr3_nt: TGTGCCAGCAGCTTAGGACAAGCGTTGAGCACAGATACGCAGTATTTT
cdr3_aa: CASSLGQALSTDTQYF

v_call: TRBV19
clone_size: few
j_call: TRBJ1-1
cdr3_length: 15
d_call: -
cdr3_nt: TGTGCCAGTAGTATGGCAGGGAGTATGAACACTGAAGCTTTCTTT
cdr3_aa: CASSMAGSMNTEAFF

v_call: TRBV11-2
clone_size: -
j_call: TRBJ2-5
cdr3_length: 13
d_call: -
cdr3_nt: TGTGCCAGCAGCCCCTGGGTGGAAGAGACCCAGTACTTC
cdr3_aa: CASSPWVEETQYF

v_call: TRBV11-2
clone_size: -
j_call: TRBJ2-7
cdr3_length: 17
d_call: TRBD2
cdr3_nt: TGTGCCAGCAGCTTATTTTCGTCGCGGGAGGGTGTTTACGAGCAGTACTTC
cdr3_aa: CASSLFSSREGVYEQYF

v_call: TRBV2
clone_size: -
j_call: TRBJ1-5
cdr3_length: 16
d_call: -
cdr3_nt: TGTGCCAGCAGTGAGGGGGTCCAGAGGGGCAATCAGCCCCAGCATTTT
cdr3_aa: CASSEGVQRGNQPQHF

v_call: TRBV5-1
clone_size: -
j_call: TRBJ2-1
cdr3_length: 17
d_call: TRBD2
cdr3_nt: TGCGCCAGCAGGAAGGGGGATAGCGGGAGTTCCTACAATGAGCAGTTCTTC
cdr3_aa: CASRKGDSGSSYNEQFF

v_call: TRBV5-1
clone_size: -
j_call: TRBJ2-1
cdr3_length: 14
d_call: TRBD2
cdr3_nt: TGCGCCAGCAGAGGACTAGGGAAATACAATGAGCAGTTCTTC
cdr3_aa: CASRGLGKYNEQFF

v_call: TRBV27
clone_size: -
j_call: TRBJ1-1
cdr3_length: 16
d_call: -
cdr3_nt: TGTGCCAGCAGTAGTAATACAGGGATCAGGGACACTGAAGCTTTCTTT
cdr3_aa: CASSSNTGIRDTEAFF

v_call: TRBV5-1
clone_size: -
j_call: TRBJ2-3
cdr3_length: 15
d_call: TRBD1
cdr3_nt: TGCGCCAGCAGCTTAACAGGGGATTCGGCAGATACGCAGTATTTT
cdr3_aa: CASSLTGDSADTQYF

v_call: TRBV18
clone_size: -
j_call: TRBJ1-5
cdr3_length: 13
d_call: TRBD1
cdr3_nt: TGTGCCAGCTCGACAGGGCAAGGCCAGCCCCAGCATTTT
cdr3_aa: CASSTGQGQPQHF

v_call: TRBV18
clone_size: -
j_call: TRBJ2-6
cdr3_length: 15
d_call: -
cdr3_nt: TGTGCCAGCTCACCCCCGTCGGCTGGGGCCAACGTCCTGACTTTC
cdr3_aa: CASSPPSAGANVLTF

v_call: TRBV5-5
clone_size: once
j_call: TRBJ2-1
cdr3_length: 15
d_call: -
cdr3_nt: TGTGCCAGCAGCCTTACGGGCTCAGGGTACAATGAGCAGTTCTTC
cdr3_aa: CASSLTGSGYNEQFF

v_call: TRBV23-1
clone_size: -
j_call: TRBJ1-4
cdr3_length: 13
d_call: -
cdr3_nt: TGCGCCAGCAGTCCCGAGTTGGTTGAAAAACTGTTTTTT
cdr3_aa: CASSPELVEKLFF

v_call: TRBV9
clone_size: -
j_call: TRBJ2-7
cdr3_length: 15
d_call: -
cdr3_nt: TGTGCCAGCAGCGTTAGCACAGGGATCTCCTACGAGCAGTACTTC
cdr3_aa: CASSVSTGISYEQYF

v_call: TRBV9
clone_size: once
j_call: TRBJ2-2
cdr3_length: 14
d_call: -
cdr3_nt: TGTGCCAGCAGCGTAGGGCTGGACACCGGGGAGCTGTTTTTT
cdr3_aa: CASSVGLDTGELFF

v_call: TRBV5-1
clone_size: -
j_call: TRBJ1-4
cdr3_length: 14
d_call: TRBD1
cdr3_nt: TGCGCCAGCAGCCTGGGGACAGGGAATGAAAAACTGTTTTTT
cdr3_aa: CASSLGTGNEKLFF

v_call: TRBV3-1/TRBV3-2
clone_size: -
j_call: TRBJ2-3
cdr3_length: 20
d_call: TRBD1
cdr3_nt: TGTGCCAGCAGCCAACCGGGGCGGTCGGAGACAGGGATACGGGGAGATACGCAGTATTTT
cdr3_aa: CASSQPGRSETGIRGDTQYF

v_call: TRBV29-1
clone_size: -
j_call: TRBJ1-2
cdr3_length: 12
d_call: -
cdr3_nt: TGCAGCGTAACCGGGACGCGGCATGGCTACACCTTC
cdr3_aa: CSVTGTRHGYTF

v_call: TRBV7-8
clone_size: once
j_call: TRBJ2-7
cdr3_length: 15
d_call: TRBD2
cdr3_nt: TGTGCCAGCAGTCCAGCGGGTAGCGGGGACTACGAGCAGTACTTC
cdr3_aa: CASSPAGSGDYEQYF

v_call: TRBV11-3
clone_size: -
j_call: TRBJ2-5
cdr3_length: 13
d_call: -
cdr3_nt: TGTGCCAGCGGCCATGGGGGGCGGGGGACCCAGTACTTC
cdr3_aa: CASGHGGRGTQYF

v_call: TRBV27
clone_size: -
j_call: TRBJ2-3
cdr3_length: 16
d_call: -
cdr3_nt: TGTGCCAGCAGTTTATTGAGGGGCGGGAACACAGATACGCAGTATTTT
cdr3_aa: CASSLLRGGNTDTQYF

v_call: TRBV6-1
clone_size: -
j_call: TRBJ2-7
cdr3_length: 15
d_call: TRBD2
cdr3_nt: TGTGCCAGCAGTGATAGCGGGAGTAAGTCCTACGAGCAGTACTTC
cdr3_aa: CASSDSGSKSYEQYF

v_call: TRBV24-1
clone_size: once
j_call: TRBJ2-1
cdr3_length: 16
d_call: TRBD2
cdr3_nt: TGTGCCACCAGTGAGGATGCGGGACTAACAAACAATGAGCAGTTCTTC
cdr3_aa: CATSEDAGLTNNEQFF

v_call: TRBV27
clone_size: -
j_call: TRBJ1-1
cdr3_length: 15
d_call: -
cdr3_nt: TGTGCCAGCAGTTTATCTCCCCGGGTGAACACTGAAGCTTTCTTT
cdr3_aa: CASSLSPRVNTEAFF

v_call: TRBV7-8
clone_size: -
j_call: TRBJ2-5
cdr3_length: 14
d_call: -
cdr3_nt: TGTGCCAGCAGCTTAAGCGGTCAGCAAGAGACCCAGTACTTC
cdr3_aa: CASSLSGQQETQYF

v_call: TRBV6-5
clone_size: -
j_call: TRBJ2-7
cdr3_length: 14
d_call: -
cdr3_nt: TGTGCCAGCAGTTACTCTCCAGCGAGCGACGAGCAGTACTTC
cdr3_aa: CASSYSPASDEQYF

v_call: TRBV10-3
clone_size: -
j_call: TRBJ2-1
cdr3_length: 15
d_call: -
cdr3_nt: TGTGCCACCTCCGCCGCAGGGAGTAACTACAATGAGCAGTTCTTC
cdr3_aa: CATSAAGSNYNEQFF

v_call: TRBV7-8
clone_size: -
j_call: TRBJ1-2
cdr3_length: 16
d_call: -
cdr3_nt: TGTGCCAGCAGCTTAGCGGGTCTCCGAGCTAACTATGGCTACACCTTC
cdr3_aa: CASSLAGLRANYGYTF

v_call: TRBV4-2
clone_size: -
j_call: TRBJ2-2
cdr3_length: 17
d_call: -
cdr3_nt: TGTGCCAGCAGCCAAGTAACCCAGGGCGCGAACACCGGGGAGCTGTTTTTT
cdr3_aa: CASSQVTQGANTGELFF

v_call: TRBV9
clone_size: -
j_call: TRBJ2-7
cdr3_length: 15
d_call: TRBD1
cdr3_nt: TGTGCCAGCAGCGTCGGGGACAGGGGACTATACGAGCAGTACTTC
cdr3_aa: CASSVGDRGLYEQYF

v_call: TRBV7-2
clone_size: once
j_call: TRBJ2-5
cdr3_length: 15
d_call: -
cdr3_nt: TGTGCCAGCAGCCCCCTGGGCCTCGTGGAGGAGACCCAGTACTTC
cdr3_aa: CASSPLGLVEETQYF

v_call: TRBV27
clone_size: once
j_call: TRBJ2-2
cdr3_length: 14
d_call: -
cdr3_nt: TGTGCCAGCAGTAGGAGTCCTCAGGCCGGGGAGCTGTTTTTT
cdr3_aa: CASSRSPQAGELFF